The rows below give T cell receptor beta chains drawn from one sample of a study of technical replicates of blood from a handful of donors. The table came from immunoSEQ multiplex PCR; TCRdb's copy has only in-frame clones and leaves some out. Of about 80,000 clones listed, 97% were seen once; the top ten hold 0.15% to 0.2%. Input material: T cells isolated from PBMCs. Receptor source: a human donor in good health. Each CDR3 is given with its conserved first and last residue. The D gene is left open where the match is weak. Size values are once, few and many counts, or a class for expanded clones, and some rows have none.

d_call: .
clone_size: .
cdr3_length: 15
j_call: TRBJ1-1
v_call: TRBV5-1
cdr3_aa: CASSLGDLKNTEAFF
cdr3_nt: TGCGCCAGCAGCTTGGGGGACTTGAAGAACACTGAAGCTTTCTTT

d_call: TRBD1
clone_size: .
cdr3_length: 16
j_call: TRBJ1-5
v_call: TRBV7-8
cdr3_aa: CASSQSQGTSNQPQHF
cdr3_nt: TGTGCCAGCAGCCAATCACAGGGGACTAGCAATCAGCCCCAGCATTTT

d_call: .
clone_size: once
cdr3_length: 11
j_call: TRBJ2-1
v_call: TRBV4-1
cdr3_aa: CASSHHGEQFF
cdr3_nt: TGCGCCAGCAGCCACCACGGGGAGCAGTTCTTC

d_call: TRBD1
clone_size: .
cdr3_length: 14
j_call: TRBJ2-5
v_call: TRBV7-9
cdr3_aa: CASSSWTGEETQYF
cdr3_nt: TGTGCCAGCAGCTCGTGGACAGGCGAAGAGACCCAGTACTTC

d_call: TRBD2
clone_size: .
cdr3_length: 15
j_call: TRBJ2-3
v_call: TRBV28
cdr3_aa: CASSLGGRVTDTQYF
cdr3_nt: TGTGCCAGCAGTTTGGGCGGGAGGGTCACAGATACGCAGTATTTT

d_call: .
clone_size: .
cdr3_length: 12
j_call: TRBJ2-1
v_call: TRBV28
cdr3_aa: CAIRFGYNEQFF
cdr3_nt: TGTGCCATCCGGTTCGGGTACAATGAGCAGTTCTTC

d_call: TRBD2
clone_size: once
cdr3_length: 16
j_call: TRBJ2-5
v_call: TRBV5-4
cdr3_aa: CASSLSIAGSEETQYF
cdr3_nt: TGTGCCAGCAGCTTGTCCATAGCGGGGTCTGAAGAGACCCAGTACTTC

d_call: TRBD2
clone_size: .
cdr3_length: 16
j_call: TRBJ2-3
v_call: TRBV19
cdr3_aa: CASSGLAGFVTDTQYF
cdr3_nt: TGTGCCAGTAGTGGACTAGCGGGCTTCGTAACAGATACGCAGTATTTT

d_call: TRBD1
clone_size: .
cdr3_length: 16
j_call: TRBJ1-2
v_call: TRBV11-2
cdr3_aa: CASSLLRQGSGYGYTF
cdr3_nt: TGTGCCAGCAGCTTACTCCGACAGGGCTCGGGATATGGCTACACCTTC

d_call: .
clone_size: .
cdr3_length: 15
j_call: TRBJ1-5
v_call: TRBV6-5
cdr3_aa: CASRYTDNSNQPQHF
cdr3_nt: TGTGCCAGCAGATATACAGATAATAGCAATCAGCCCCAGCATTTT

d_call: .
clone_size: .
cdr3_length: 14
j_call: TRBJ1-3
v_call: TRBV5-5
cdr3_aa: CASSLTGSGNTIYF
cdr3_nt: TGTGCCAGCAGCTTGACAGGGTCTGGAAACACCATATATTTT

d_call: TRBD2
clone_size: .
cdr3_length: 15
j_call: TRBJ2-2
v_call: TRBV9
cdr3_aa: CASSVSGGAAGELFF
cdr3_nt: TGTGCCAGCAGCGTAAGCGGGGGGGCAGCCGGGGAGCTGTTTTTT

d_call: TRBD1
clone_size: .
cdr3_length: 15
j_call: TRBJ1-4
v_call: TRBV2
cdr3_aa: CASIPRTGRSEKLFF
cdr3_nt: TGTGCCAGCATTCCTCGGACAGGGAGGAGTGAAAAACTGTTTTTT

d_call: TRBD2
clone_size: once
cdr3_length: 14
j_call: TRBJ2-1
v_call: TRBV7-2
cdr3_aa: CASSPGLAYNEQFF
cdr3_nt: TGTGCCAGCAGCCCCGGACTAGCCTACAATGAGCAGTTCTTC

d_call: .
clone_size: .
cdr3_length: 13
j_call: TRBJ1-4
v_call: TRBV6-6
cdr3_aa: CASSRAGDEKLFF
cdr3_nt: TGTGCCAGCAGTCGGGCAGGGGACGAAAAACTGTTTTTT

d_call: .
clone_size: .
cdr3_length: 15
j_call: TRBJ2-3
v_call: TRBV6-1
cdr3_aa: CASSGGLDPTDTQYF
cdr3_nt: TGTGCCAGCAGTGGGGGACTGGACCCCACAGATACGCAGTATTTT

d_call: TRBD1
clone_size: .
cdr3_length: 11
j_call: TRBJ2-7
v_call: TRBV7-8
cdr3_aa: CASSLTGRQYF
cdr3_nt: TGTGCCAGCAGCTTGACAGGGAGGCAGTACTTC

d_call: .
clone_size: .
cdr3_length: 14
j_call: TRBJ1-6
v_call: TRBV10-3
cdr3_aa: CAISEDIYNSPLHF
cdr3_nt: TGTGCCATCAGTGAGGACATTTATAATTCACCCCTCCACTTT

d_call: TRBD2
clone_size: .
cdr3_length: 16
j_call: TRBJ2-7
v_call: TRBV7-8
cdr3_aa: CASSPSSSGSSYEQYF
cdr3_nt: TGTGCCAGCAGCCCCTCGTCTAGCGGAAGCTCCTACGAGCAGTACTTC

d_call: TRBD1
clone_size: .
cdr3_length: 17
j_call: TRBJ2-1
v_call: TRBV10-1
cdr3_aa: CASSESRAGTGGYEQFF
cdr3_nt: TGCGCCAGCAGTGAGTCTCGGGCCGGGACAGGGGGCTATGAGCAGTTCTTC

d_call: .
clone_size: .
cdr3_length: 16
j_call: TRBJ1-5
v_call: TRBV15
cdr3_aa: CATSRDSQGNNQPQHF
cdr3_nt: TGTGCCACCAGCAGAGATAGCCAGGGGAACAATCAGCCCCAGCATTTT

d_call: .
clone_size: .
cdr3_length: 16
j_call: TRBJ2-1
v_call: TRBV7-9
cdr3_aa: CATDRGSTTQSNEQFF
cdr3_nt: TGTGCCACCGATCGGGGGTCTACCACCCAGAGCAATGAGCAGTTCTTC

d_call: .
clone_size: .
cdr3_length: 11
j_call: TRBJ2-5
v_call: TRBV20-1
cdr3_aa: CSASHRETQYF
cdr3_nt: TGCAGTGCTAGTCACAGAGAGACCCAGTACTTC

d_call: .
clone_size: .
cdr3_length: 10
j_call: TRBJ1-2
v_call: TRBV19
cdr3_aa: CASSGPEGAF
cdr3_nt: TGTGCCAGTAGTGGCCCGGAGGGAGCCTTC

d_call: TRBD2
clone_size: .
cdr3_length: 16
j_call: TRBJ2-2
v_call: TRBV7-8
cdr3_aa: CASSNRAGGLAGELFF
cdr3_nt: TGTGCCAGCAGCAACCGGGCGGGAGGGCTGGCCGGGGAGCTGTTTTTT

d_call: .
clone_size: .
cdr3_length: 15
j_call: TRBJ2-1
v_call: TRBV28
cdr3_aa: CASSFYDSLSNEQFF
cdr3_nt: TGTGCCAGCAGTTTTTATGACAGCCTCAGCAATGAGCAGTTCTTC

d_call: TRBD1
clone_size: .
cdr3_length: 17
j_call: TRBJ2-2
v_call: TRBV5-1
cdr3_aa: CASSGGRDREGPGELFF
cdr3_nt: TGCGCCAGCAGCGGTGGCCGGGACAGGGAAGGACCCGGGGAGCTGTTTTTT

d_call: TRBD1
clone_size: .
cdr3_length: 14
j_call: TRBJ2-5
v_call: TRBV11-3
cdr3_aa: CASSPTWDRETQYF
cdr3_nt: TGTGCCAGCAGCCCTACCTGGGACAGAGAGACCCAGTACTTC

d_call: .
clone_size: .
cdr3_length: 13
j_call: TRBJ1-5
v_call: TRBV6-5
cdr3_aa: CASSYATNQPQHF
cdr3_nt: TGTGCCAGCAGTTATGCTACCAATCAGCCCCAGCATTTT

d_call: .
clone_size: .
cdr3_length: 13
j_call: TRBJ2-2
v_call: TRBV29-1
cdr3_aa: CSVSVLNTGELFF
cdr3_nt: TGCAGCGTTTCCGTTCTGAACACCGGGGAGCTGTTTTTT

d_call: .
clone_size: .
cdr3_length: 13
j_call: TRBJ2-1
v_call: TRBV11-3
cdr3_aa: CASSLNGYNEQFF
cdr3_nt: TGTGCCAGCAGCCTAAACGGGTACAATGAGCAGTTCTTC

d_call: .
clone_size: .
cdr3_length: 16
j_call: TRBJ2-3
v_call: TRBV11-2
cdr3_aa: CASSLARQIYTDTQYF
cdr3_nt: TGTGCCAGCAGCTTAGCCCGACAGATTTACACAGATACGCAGTATTTT

d_call: TRBD1
clone_size: .
cdr3_length: 16
j_call: TRBJ2-2
v_call: TRBV15
cdr3_aa: CATSTQGAYRTGELFF
cdr3_nt: TGTGCCACCAGCACCCAGGGGGCGTATCGTACCGGGGAGCTGTTTTTT

d_call: .
clone_size: .
cdr3_length: 13
j_call: TRBJ1-2
v_call: TRBV28
cdr3_aa: CASIHRVDGGYTF
cdr3_nt: TGTGCCAGCATTCACCGGGTAGACGGGGGCTACACCTTC

d_call: TRBD1
clone_size: .
cdr3_length: 14
j_call: TRBJ1-2
v_call: TRBV7-2
cdr3_aa: CASSPSGQGYGYTF
cdr3_nt: TGTGCCAGCAGCCCCTCAGGACAGGGCTATGGCTACACCTTC

d_call: TRBD2
clone_size: .
cdr3_length: 17
j_call: TRBJ2-6
v_call: TRBV7-9
cdr3_aa: CATRPSGYLSGANVLTF
cdr3_nt: TGTGCCACCCGTCCTAGCGGCTATCTCTCTGGGGCCAACGTCCTGACTTTC

d_call: .
clone_size: .
cdr3_length: 12
j_call: TRBJ1-5
v_call: TRBV19
cdr3_aa: CASSIVNQPQHF
cdr3_nt: TGTGCCAGTAGTATTGTAAATCAGCCCCAGCATTTT

d_call: .
clone_size: .
cdr3_length: 16
j_call: TRBJ1-3
v_call: TRBV19
cdr3_aa: CASSNLEPNSGNTIYF
cdr3_nt: TGTGCCAGTAGTAATCTGGAGCCCAACTCTGGAAACACCATATATTTT

d_call: .
clone_size: once
cdr3_length: 15
j_call: TRBJ2-7
v_call: TRBV7-9
cdr3_aa: CASSRTPSDSYEQYF
cdr3_nt: TGTGCCAGCAGTCGGACTCCATCCGACTCCTACGAGCAGTACTTC

d_call: .
clone_size: once
cdr3_length: 15
j_call: TRBJ2-2
v_call: TRBV11-3
cdr3_aa: CASSFPGSNTGELFF
cdr3_nt: TGTGCCAGCAGCTTCCCCGGGTCGAACACCGGGGAGCTGTTTTTT

d_call: TRBD1
clone_size: .
cdr3_length: 19
j_call: TRBJ1-2
v_call: TRBV4-1
cdr3_aa: CASSQEGPQTGPLNYGYTF
cdr3_nt: TGCGCCAGCAGCCAAGAAGGCCCCCAGACAGGGCCTTTAAACTATGGCTACACCTTC

d_call: .
clone_size: .
cdr3_length: 14
j_call: TRBJ1-4
v_call: TRBV5-1
cdr3_aa: CASSFWTVNEKLFF
cdr3_nt: TGCGCCAGCAGCTTCTGGACAGTGAATGAAAAACTGTTTTTT

d_call: TRBD2
clone_size: .
cdr3_length: 15
j_call: TRBJ2-5
v_call: TRBV2
cdr3_aa: CASRMAGTSVKTQYF
cdr3_nt: TGTGCCAGCAGGATGGCCGGGACTAGCGTGAAGACCCAGTACTTC

d_call: TRBD2
clone_size: .
cdr3_length: 13
j_call: TRBJ2-1
v_call: TRBV10-3
cdr3_aa: CAISVAGDNEQFF
cdr3_nt: TGTGCCATCAGTGTAGCGGGGGACAATGAGCAGTTCTTC

d_call: .
clone_size: .
cdr3_length: 16
j_call: TRBJ2-2
v_call: TRBV9
cdr3_aa: CASSVGQGKSTGELFF
cdr3_nt: TGTGCCAGCAGCGTAGGTCAGGGTAAGAGCACCGGGGAGCTGTTTTTT

d_call: .
clone_size: once
cdr3_length: 14
j_call: TRBJ2-4
v_call: TRBV5-1
cdr3_aa: CASSLEGVKNIQYF
cdr3_nt: TGCGCCAGCAGCTTGGAAGGGGTCAAAAACATTCAGTACTTC

d_call: .
clone_size: .
cdr3_length: 14
j_call: TRBJ2-3
v_call: TRBV7-8
cdr3_aa: CASSFVRVADTQYF
cdr3_nt: TGTGCCAGCAGCTTTGTCCGAGTGGCAGATACGCAGTATTTT

d_call: .
clone_size: .
cdr3_length: 16
j_call: TRBJ2-7
v_call: TRBV4-1
cdr3_aa: CASSQGQSFAPYEQYF
cdr3_nt: TGCGCCAGCAGCCAAGGTCAGTCCTTCGCACCCTACGAGCAGTACTTC

d_call: .
clone_size: .
cdr3_length: 15
j_call: TRBJ1-4
v_call: TRBV4-1
cdr3_aa: CASSHRSAEHEKLFF
cdr3_nt: TGCGCCAGCAGCCACCGCTCGGCGGAACATGAAAAACTGTTTTTT

d_call: TRBD2
clone_size: .
cdr3_length: 17
j_call: TRBJ2-7
v_call: TRBV5-4
cdr3_aa: CASSLGPILAGGYEQYF
cdr3_nt: TGTGCCAGCAGCTTGGGCCCCATCCTAGCGGGGGGGTACGAGCAGTACTTC

d_call: .
clone_size: once
cdr3_length: 20
j_call: TRBJ2-2
v_call: TRBV4-2
cdr3_aa: CASSQDPSSPSGTNTGELFF
cdr3_nt: TGTGCCAGCAGCCAAGATCCATCAAGTCCGAGCGGAACGAACACCGGGGAGCTGTTTTTT

d_call: .
clone_size: .
cdr3_length: 13
j_call: TRBJ2-3
v_call: TRBV7-7
cdr3_aa: CASSLTGADTQYF
cdr3_nt: TGTGCTAGCAGCTTAACTGGAGCAGATACGCAGTATTTT